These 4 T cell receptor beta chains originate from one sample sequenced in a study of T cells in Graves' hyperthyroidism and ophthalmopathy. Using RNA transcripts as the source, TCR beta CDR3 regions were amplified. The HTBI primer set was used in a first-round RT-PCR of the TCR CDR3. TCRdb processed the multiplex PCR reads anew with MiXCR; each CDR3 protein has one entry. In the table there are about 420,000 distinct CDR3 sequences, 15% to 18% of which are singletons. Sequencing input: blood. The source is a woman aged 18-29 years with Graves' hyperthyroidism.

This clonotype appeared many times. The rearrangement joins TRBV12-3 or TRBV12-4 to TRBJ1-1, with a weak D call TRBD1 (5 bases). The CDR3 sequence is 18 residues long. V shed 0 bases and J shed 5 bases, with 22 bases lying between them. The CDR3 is CASSLALDGAGGGTEAFF. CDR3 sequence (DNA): TGTGCCAGCAGTTTAGCGCTTGACGGGGCGGGAGGAGGGACTGAAGCTTTCTTT.

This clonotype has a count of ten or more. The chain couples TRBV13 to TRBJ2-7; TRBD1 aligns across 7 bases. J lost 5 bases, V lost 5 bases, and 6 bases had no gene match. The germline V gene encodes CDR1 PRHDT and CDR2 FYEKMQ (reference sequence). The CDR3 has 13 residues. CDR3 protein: CASSPNRGHEQYF. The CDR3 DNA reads TGTGCCAGCAGCCCGAACAGGGGCCACGAGCAGTACTTC.

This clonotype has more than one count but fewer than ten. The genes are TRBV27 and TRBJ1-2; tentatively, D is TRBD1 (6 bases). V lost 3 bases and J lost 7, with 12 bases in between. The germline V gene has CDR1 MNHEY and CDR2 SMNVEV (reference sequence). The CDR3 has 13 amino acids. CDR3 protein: CASSFKGDGGYTF. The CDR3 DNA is TGTGCCAGCAGTTTTAAGGGGGACGGTGGCTACACCTTC.

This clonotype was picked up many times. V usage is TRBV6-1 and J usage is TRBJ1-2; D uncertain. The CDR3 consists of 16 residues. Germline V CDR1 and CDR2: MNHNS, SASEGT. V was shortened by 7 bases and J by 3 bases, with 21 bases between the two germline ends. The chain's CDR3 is CASTPGFTAGHYGYTF. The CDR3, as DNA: TGTGCCAGCACCCCCGGGTTTACCGCTGGGCACTATGGCTACACCTTC.